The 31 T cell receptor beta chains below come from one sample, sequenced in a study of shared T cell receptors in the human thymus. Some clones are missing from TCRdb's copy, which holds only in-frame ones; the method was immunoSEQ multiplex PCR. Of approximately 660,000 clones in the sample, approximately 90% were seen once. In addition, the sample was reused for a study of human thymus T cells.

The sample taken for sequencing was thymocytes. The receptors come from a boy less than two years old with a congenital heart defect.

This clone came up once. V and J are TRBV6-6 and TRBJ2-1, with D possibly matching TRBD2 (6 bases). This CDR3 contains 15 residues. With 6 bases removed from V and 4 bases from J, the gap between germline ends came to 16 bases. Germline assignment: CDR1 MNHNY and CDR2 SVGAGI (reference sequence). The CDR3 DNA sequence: TGTGCCAGCAGCCGGGGACTTGGGGGGTACAATGAGCAGTTCTTC. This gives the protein CASSRGLGGYNEQFF.

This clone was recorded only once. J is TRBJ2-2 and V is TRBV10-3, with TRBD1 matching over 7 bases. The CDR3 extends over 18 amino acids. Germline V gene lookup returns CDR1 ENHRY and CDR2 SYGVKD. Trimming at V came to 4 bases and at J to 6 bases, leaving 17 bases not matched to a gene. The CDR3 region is CAISVAGSRDRGPGELFF. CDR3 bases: TGTGCCATCAGTGTAGCCGGAAGCCGGGATAGGGGGCCCGGGGAGCTGTTTTTT.

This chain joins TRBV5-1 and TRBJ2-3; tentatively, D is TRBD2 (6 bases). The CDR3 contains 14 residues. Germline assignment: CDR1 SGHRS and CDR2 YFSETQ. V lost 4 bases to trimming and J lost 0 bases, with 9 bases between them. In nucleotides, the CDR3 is TGCGCCAGCAGCCCGGGAGTGAGCACAGATACGCAGTATTTT. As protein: CASSPGVSTDTQYF.

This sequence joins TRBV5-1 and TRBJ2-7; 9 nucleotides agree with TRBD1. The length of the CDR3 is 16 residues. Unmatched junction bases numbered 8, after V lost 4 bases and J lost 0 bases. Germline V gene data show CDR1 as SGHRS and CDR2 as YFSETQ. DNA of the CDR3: TGCGCCAGCAGCCTCATAGGGACAGGGAACTCCTACGAGCAGTACTTC. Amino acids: CASSLIGTGNSYEQYF.

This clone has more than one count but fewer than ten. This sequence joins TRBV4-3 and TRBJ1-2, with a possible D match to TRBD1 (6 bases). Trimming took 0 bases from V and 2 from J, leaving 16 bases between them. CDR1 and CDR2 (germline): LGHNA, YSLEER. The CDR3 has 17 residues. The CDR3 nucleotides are TGCGCCAGCAGCCAAGAGAAGCGAGACAGGAGAAACTATGGCTACACCTTC. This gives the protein CASSQEKRDRRNYGYTF.

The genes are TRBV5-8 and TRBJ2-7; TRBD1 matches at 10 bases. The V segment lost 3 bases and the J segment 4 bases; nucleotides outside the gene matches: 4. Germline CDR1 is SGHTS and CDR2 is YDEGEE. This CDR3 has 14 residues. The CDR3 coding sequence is TGTGCCAGCAGCTCGACAGGGGGCGGGTACGAGCAGTACTTC. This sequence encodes CASSSTGGGYEQYF.

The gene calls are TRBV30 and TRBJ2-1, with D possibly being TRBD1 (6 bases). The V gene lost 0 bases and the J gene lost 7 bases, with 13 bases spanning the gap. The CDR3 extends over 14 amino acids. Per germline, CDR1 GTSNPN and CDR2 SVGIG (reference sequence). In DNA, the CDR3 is TGTGCCTGGAGTGTACGGTTGAGGGGGAATGAGCAGTTCTTC. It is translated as CAWSVRLRGNEQFF.

This CDR3 reads CASSFRLAGVSSYEQYF. In DNA, the CDR3 is TGTGCCAGCAGCTTCCGACTAGCGGGAGTGAGCTCCTACGAGCAGTACTTC. This chain uses TRBV7-2 with TRBJ2-7, with 12 positions matching TRBD2. Germline loops: CDR1 SGHTA, CDR2 FQGNSA. J gave up 0 bases and V 3 bases, and 6 bases lay outside the gene matches. CDR3 length: 17 residues.

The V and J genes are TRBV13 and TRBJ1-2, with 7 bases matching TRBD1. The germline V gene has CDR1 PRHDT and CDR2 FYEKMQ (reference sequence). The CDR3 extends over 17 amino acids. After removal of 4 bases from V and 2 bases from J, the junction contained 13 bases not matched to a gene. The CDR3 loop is CASSSDLGMTGNYGYTF. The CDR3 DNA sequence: TGTGCCAGCAGCTCCGATTTAGGGATGACAGGGAACTATGGCTACACCTTC. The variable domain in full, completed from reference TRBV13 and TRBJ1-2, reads AAGVIQSPRHLIKEKRETATLKCYPIPRHDTVYWYQQGPGQDPQFLISFYEKMQSDKGSIPDRFSAQQFSDYHSELNMSSLELGDSALYFCASSSDLGMTGNYGYTFGSGTRLTVV.

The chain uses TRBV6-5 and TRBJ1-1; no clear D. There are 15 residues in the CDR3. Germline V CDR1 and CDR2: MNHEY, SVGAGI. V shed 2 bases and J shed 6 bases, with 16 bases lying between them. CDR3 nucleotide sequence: TGTGCCAGCAGTTACGAGCGGGCCTCGGGCGCTGAAGCTTTCTTT. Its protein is CASSYERASGAEAFF.

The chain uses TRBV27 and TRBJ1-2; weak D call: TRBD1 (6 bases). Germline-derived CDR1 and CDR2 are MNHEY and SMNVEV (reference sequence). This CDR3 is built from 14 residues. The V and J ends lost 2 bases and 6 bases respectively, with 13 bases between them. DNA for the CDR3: TGTGCCAGCAGTTTAGGGGCGGGGGCCGATGGCTACACCTTC. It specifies CASSLGAGADGYTF.

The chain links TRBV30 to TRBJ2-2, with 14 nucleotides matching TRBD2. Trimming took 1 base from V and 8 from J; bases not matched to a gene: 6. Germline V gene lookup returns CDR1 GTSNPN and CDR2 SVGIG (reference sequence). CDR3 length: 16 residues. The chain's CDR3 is CAWSEGTSGSDGELFF. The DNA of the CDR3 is TGTGCCTGGAGTGAGGGGACTAGCGGGAGTGATGGGGAGCTGTTTTTT.

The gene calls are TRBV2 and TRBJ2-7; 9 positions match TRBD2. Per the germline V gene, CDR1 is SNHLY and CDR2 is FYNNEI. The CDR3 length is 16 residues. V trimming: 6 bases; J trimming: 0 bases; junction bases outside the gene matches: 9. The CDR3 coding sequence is TGTGCCAGCAGCCCCCCCCGGACTAGCGTCTCCTACGAGCAGTACTTC. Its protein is CASSPPRTSVSYEQYF.

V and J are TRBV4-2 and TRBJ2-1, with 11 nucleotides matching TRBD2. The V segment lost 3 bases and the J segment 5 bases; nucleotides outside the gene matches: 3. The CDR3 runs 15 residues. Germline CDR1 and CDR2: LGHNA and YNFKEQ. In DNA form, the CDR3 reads TGTGCCAGCAGCCATAGCGGGAGGGGAGACAATGAGCAGTTCTTC. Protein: CASSHSGRGDNEQFF.

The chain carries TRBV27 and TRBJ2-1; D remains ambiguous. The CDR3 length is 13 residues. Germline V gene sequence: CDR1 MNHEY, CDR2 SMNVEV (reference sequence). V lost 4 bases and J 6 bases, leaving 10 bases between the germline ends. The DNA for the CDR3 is TGTGCCAGCAGTTATAAGCCAATCAATGAGCAGTTCTTC. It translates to CASSYKPINEQFF.

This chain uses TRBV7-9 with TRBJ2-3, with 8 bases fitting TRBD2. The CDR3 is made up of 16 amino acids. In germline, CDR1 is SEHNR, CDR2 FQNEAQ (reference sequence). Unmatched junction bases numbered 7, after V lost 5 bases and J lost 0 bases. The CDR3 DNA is TGTGCCAGCAGCCTGTTTAGCGGGACTAGCACAGATACGCAGTATTTT. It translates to CASSLFSGTSTDTQYF.

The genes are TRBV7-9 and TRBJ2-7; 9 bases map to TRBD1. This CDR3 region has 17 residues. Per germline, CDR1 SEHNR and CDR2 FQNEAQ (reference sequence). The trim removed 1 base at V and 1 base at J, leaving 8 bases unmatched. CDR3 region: CASSLVEKDRGSYEQYF. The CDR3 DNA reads TGTGCCAGCAGCTTAGTGGAGAAGGACAGGGGATCCTACGAGCAGTACTTC.

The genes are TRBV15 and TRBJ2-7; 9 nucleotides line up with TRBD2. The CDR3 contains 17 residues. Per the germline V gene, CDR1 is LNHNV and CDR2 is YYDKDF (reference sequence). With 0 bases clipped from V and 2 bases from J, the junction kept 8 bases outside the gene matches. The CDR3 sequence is CATSRDMGGRAPYEQYF. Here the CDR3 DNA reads TGTGCCACCAGCAGAGATATGGGCGGGAGGGCCCCCTACGAGCAGTACTTC. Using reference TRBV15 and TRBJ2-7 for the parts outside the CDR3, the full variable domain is DAMVIQNPRYQVTQFGKPVTLSCSQTLNHNVMYWYQQKSSQAPKLLFHYYDKDFNNEADTPDNFQSRRPNTSFCFLDIRSPGLGDTAMYLCATSRDMGGRAPYEQYFGPGTRLTVT.

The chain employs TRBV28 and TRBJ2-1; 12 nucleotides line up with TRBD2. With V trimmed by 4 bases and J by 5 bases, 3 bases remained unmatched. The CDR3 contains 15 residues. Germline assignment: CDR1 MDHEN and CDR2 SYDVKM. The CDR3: CASSCRTSGNNEQFF. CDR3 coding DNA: TGTGCCAGCAGTTGCCGGACTAGCGGGAACAATGAGCAGTTCTTC.

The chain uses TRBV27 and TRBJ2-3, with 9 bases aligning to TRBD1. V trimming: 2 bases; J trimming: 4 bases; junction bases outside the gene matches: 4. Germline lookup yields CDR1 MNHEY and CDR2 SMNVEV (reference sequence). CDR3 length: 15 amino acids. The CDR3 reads CASSLHGTGPDTQYF. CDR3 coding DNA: TGTGCCAGCAGTTTACATGGGACAGGGCCAGATACGCAGTATTTT.

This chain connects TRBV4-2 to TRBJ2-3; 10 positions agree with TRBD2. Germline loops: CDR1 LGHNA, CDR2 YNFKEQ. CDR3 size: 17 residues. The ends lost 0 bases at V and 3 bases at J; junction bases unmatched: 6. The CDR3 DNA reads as TGTGCCAGCAGCCAAGAAGTCGAGCGGGAGGGGACAGATACGCAGTATTTT. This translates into CASSQEVEREGTDTQYF.

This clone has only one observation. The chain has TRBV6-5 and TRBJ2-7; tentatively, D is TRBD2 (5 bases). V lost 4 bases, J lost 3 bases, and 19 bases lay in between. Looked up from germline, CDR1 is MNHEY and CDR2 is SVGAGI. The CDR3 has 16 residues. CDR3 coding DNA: TGTGCCAGCAGTTGCCAAAAAGCGGACTTCTTCTACGAGCAGTACTTC. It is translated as CASSCQKADFFYEQYF.

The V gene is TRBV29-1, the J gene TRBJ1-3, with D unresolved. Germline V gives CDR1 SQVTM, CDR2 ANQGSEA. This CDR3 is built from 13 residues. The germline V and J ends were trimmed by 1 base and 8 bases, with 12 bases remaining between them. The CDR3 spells CSVEAGNLDTIYF. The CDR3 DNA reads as TGCAGCGTTGAAGCCGGGAATCTGGACACCATATATTTT.

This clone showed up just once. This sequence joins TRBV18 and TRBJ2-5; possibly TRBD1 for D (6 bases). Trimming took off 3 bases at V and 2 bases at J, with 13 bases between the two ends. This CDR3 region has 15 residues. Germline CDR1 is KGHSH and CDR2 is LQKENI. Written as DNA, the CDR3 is TGTGCCAGCTCACCCCGGGACAAGAGGCAAGAGACCCAGTACTTC. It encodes CASSPRDKRQETQYF.

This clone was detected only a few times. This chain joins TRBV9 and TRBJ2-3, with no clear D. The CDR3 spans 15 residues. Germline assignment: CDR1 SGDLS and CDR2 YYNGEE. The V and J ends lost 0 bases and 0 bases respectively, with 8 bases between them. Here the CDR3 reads CASSVADTSTDTQYF. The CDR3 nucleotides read TGTGCCAGCAGCGTAGCAGACACTAGCACAGATACGCAGTATTTT.

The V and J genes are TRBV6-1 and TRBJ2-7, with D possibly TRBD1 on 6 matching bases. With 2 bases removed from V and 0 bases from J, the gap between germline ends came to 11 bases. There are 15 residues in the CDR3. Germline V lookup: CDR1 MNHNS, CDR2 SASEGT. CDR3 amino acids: CASSESWTVSYEQYF. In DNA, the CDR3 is TGTGCCAGCAGTGAAAGCTGGACAGTCTCCTACGAGCAGTACTTC.

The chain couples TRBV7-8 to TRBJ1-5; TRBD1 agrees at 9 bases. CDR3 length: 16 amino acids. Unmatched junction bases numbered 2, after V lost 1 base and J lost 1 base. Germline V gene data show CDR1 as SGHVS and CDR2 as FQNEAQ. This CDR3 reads CASSLVQGASNQPQHF. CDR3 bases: TGTGCCAGCAGCTTAGTACAGGGGGCCAGCAATCAGCCCCAGCATTTT.

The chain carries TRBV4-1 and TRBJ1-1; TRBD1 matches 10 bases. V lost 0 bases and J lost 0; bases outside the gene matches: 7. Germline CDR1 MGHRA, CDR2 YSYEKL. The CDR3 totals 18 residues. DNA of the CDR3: TGCGCCAGCAGCCAAGATCGGGGGACAGGGGTAATGAACACTGAAGCTTTCTTT. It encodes CASSQDRGTGVMNTEAFF.

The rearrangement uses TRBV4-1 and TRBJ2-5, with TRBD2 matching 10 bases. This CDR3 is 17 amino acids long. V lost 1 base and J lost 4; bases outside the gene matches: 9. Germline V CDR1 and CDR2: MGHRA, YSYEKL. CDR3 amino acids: CASSQGPNSGRIETQYF. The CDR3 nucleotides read TGCGCCAGCAGCCAAGGGCCGAATAGCGGGAGGATAGAGACCCAGTACTTC.

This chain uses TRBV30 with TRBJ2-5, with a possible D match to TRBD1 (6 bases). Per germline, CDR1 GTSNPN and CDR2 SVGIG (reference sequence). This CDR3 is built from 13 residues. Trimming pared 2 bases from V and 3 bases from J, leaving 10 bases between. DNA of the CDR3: TGTGCCTGGAGTAAGCGGACAGAAGAGACCCAGTACTTC. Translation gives CAWSKRTEETQYF.

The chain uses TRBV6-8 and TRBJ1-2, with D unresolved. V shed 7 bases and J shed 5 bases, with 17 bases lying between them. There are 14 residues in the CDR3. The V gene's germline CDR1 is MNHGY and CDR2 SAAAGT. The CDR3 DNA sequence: TGTGCCAGCACCCCGTCAGCGAGAAGATATGGCTACACCTTC. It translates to CASTPSARRYGYTF.